Described below is a single T cell receptor beta chain sequence and its context. This specimen comes from a study of shared T cell receptors in the human thymus. Per the germline V gene, CDR1 is ENHRY and CDR2 is SYGVKD. J gave up 3 bases and V 5 bases, and 5 bases lay outside the gene matches. The CDR3 spans 15 residues. Sequencing was performed with immunoSEQ multiplex PCR; in TCRdb, only in-frame clones are kept and a portion is missing. The repertoire consists of about 660,000 clones, with around 87% occurring once and the leading ten covering roughly 0.0089%. The same sample was also used in a study of human thymus T cells. Per that paper: Thymus tissue was removed during corrective cardiac surgery.

Sample: thymocytes. V usage is TRBV10-3 and J usage is TRBJ1-1, with TRBD1 matching over 11 bases. The receptor was isolated from a boy in the first two years of life with a congenital heart defect. CDR3 sequence reads: CAISTVDRGHTEAFF. DNA of the CDR3: TGTGCCATCAGTACTGTGGACAGGGGGCACACTGAAGCTTTCTTT.